This TCR beta chain was observed in a study of shared clonotypes between healthy human individuals. Study as a whole: Each donor had three CD4 naive, three CD4 memory, two CD8 naive and one CD8 memory plate.

As defined, naive CD8 cells were CD45RO-negative and positively selected for CCR7, with terminally differentiated effector memory CD45RA+ cells excluded. When replicate PCRs were run on sorted subsets, they used around 0.2 ug DNA, about 30,000 T cell genomes. Profiled with immunoSEQ multiplex PCR; TCRdb holds only in-frame clones, not every one. The table records around 1.9 million clones, 93% of them present only once. Germline loops: CDR1 SGHNT, CDR2 YENEEA. The CDR3 is made up of 18 amino acids. V trimming: 0 bases; J trimming: 5 bases; junction bases outside the gene matches: 16. Sample: naive CD8+ T cells from PBMCs. V and J are TRBV11-3 and TRBJ2-7, with TRBD1 matching over 7 bases. The receptor was isolated from a man between 18 and 35 years old in good health. Some clones in this sample may be carry-over from other donors' samples. In DNA, the CDR3 is TGTGCCAGCAGCTTAGATCCCCCCGACAGGGATTCGGAGAACGAGCAGTACTTC. Amino acid sequence: CASSLDPPDRDSENEQYF.